The entry below gives a single T cell receptor (beta chain) sequence along with its context. The data originate from a study of OX40 agonist ivuxolimab in advanced cancers. Method: immunoSEQ multiplex PCR; TCRdb's copy keeps in-frame clones and lacks some. The repertoire includes about 94,000 clones, around nine tenths of them detected once, and under 0.95% sits in the top ten. This CDR3 contains 17 residues. V lost 6 bases to trimming and J lost 6 bases; unmatched junction nucleotides: 10. Germline V lookup: CDR1 LNHDA, CDR2 SQIVND (reference sequence). This receptor was taken from an adult with an advanced solid tumor such as melanoma, head and neck, liver or kidney cancer. V is TRBV19 and J is TRBJ2-2, with TRBD2 identical over 13 bases. The source material was CD4+ or CD8+ T cells sorted from blood, sampled in a trial of the OX40 agonist ivuxolimab. CDR3 region: CASRTGTSGNWAGELFF. In DNA, the CDR3 is TGTGCCAGTAGGACCGGGACTAGCGGGAATTGGGCCGGGGAGCTGTTTTTT.